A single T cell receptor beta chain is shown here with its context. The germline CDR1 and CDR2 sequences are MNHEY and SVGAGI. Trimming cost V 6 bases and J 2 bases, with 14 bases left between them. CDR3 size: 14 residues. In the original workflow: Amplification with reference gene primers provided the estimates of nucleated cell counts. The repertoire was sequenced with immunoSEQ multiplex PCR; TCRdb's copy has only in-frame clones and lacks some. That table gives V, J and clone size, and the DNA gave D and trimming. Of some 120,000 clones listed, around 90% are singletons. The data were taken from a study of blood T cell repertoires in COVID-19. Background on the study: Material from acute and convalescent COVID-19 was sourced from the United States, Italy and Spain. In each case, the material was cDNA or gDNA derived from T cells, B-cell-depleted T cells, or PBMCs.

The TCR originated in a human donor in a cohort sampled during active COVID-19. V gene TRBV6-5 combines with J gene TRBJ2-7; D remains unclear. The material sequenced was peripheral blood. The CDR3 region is CASSPGAATYEQYF. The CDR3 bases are TGTGCCAGCAGCCCCGGTGCCGCGACCTACGAGCAGTACTTC.